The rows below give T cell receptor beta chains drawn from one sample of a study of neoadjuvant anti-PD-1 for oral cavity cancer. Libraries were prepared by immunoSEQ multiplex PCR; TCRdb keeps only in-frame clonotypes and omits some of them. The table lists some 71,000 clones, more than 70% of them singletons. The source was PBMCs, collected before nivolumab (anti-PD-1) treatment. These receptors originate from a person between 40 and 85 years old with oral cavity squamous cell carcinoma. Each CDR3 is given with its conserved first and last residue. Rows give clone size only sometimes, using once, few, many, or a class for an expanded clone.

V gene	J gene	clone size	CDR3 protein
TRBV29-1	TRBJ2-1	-	CSGRNYNEQFF
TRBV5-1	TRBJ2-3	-	CASSNSGSPTDTQYF
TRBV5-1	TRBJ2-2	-	CASSRDGHTGELFF
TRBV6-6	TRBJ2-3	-	CASSRREIRTDTQYF
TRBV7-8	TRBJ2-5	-	CASSPLGTSGSWETQYF
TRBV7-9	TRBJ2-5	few	CASSLRLGQETQYF
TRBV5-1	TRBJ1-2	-	CASSLVEGTTTIDGYTF
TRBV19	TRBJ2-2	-	CASSISAGNTGELFF
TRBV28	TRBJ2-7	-	CASSTTDKLGGQYF
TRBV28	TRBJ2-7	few	CASSTGGAGYEQYF
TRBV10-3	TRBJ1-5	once	CAISEQGEPQPQHF
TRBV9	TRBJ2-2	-	CASSVVTGGTGELFF
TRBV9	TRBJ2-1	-	CASSVGHHSYNEQFF
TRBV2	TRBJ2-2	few	CAGQGAIDTGELFF
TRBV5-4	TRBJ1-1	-	CASSLTSENTEAFF
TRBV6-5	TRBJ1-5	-	CASSYYGNQPQHF
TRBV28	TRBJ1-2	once	CASTLGRGGNGYTF
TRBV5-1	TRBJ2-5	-	CASSAGTSGKTAQYF
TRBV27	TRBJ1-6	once	CASSFSNHRAPNSPLHF
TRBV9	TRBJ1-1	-	CASSGRGPGGNTEAFF
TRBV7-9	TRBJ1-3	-	CASSYYVEGIRNTIYF
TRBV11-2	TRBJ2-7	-	CASSLETDYRSGQYF
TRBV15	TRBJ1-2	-	CATSLSQGAGGYTF
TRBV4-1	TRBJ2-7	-	CASSLIPERRGEDEQYF
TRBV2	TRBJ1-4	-	CASTGQSTNEKLFF
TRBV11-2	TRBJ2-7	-	CASSSKEGTGRYEQYF
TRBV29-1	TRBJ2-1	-	CRAGDPSYNEQFF
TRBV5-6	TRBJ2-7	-	CASSPRTSRNNYEQYF
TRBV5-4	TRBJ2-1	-	CASSLGGQGVEQFF
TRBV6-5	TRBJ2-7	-	CASSGTAYEQYF
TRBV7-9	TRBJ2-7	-	CASSLPPRLGFEQYF
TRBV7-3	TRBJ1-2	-	CASSSRTGGYTF
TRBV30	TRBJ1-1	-	CAWSVMASTEAFF
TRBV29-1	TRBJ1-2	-	CSVVDSWHGYTF
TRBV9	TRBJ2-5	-	CASSTRLAGGETQYF
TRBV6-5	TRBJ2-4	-	CASSPGLERNIQYF
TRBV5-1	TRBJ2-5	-	CASSLGTGVSGETQYF